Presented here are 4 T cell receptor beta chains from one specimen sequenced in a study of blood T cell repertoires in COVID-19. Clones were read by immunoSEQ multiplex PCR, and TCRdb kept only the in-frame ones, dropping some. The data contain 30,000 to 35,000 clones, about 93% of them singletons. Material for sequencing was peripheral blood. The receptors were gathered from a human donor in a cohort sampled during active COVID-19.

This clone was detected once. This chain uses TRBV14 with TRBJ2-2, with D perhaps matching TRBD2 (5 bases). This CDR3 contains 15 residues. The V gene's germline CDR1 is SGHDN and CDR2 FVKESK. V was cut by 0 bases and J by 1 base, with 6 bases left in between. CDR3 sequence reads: CASSQELGNTGELFF. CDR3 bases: TGTGCCAGCAGCCAAGAACTAGGGAACACCGGGGAGCTGTTTTTT.

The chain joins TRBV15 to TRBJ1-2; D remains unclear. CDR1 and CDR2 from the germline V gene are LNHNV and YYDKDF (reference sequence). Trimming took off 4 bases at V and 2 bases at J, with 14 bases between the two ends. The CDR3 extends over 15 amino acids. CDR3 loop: CATSKGGVGNYGYTF. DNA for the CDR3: TGTGCCACCAGCAAAGGCGGGGTGGGAAACTATGGCTACACCTTC.

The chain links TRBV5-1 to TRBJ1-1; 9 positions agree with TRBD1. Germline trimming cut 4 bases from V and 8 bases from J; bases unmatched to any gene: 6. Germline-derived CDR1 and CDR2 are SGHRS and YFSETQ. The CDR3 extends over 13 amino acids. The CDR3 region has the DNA TGCGCCAGCAGCACTAGGACAGGGGAAGAAGCTTTCTTT. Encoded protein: CASSTRTGEEAFF.

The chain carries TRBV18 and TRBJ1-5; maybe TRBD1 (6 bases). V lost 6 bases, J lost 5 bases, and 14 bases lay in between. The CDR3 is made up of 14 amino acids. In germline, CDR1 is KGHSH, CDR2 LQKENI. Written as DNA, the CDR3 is TGTGCCAGCTCTAATGGGGGCGGCGATCAGCCCCAGCATTTT. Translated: CASSNGGGDQPQHF.